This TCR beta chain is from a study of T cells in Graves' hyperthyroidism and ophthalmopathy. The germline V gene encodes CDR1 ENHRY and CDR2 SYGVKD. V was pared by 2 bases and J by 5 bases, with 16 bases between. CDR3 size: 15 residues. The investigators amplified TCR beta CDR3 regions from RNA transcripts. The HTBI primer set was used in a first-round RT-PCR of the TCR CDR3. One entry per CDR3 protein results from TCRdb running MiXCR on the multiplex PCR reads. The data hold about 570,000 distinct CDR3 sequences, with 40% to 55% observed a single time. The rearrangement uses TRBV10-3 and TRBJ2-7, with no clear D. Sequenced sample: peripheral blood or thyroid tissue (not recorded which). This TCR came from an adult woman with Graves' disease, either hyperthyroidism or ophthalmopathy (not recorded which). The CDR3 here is CAISEGFEDGDEQYF. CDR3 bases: TGTGCCATCAGTGAGGGGTTCGAGGATGGGGACGAGCAGTACTTC.